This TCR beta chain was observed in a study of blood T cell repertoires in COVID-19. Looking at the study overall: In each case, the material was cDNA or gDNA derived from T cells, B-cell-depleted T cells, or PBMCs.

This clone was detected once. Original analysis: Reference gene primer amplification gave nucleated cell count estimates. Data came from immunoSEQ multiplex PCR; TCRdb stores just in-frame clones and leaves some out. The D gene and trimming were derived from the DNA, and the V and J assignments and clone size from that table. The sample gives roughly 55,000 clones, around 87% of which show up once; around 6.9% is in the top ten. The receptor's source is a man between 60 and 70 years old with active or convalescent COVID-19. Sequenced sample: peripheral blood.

CDR3 coding DNA: TGTGCCAGCAGACGACAGGGGTCCTACAATGAGCAGTTCTTC. Residues: CASRRQGSYNEQFF. The V and J genes are TRBV27 and TRBJ2-1, with 8 bases that match TRBD1. Germline assignment: CDR1 MNHEY and CDR2 SMNVEV (reference sequence). The CDR3 spans 14 residues. The V segment lost 6 bases and the J segment 1 base; nucleotides outside the gene matches: 2.